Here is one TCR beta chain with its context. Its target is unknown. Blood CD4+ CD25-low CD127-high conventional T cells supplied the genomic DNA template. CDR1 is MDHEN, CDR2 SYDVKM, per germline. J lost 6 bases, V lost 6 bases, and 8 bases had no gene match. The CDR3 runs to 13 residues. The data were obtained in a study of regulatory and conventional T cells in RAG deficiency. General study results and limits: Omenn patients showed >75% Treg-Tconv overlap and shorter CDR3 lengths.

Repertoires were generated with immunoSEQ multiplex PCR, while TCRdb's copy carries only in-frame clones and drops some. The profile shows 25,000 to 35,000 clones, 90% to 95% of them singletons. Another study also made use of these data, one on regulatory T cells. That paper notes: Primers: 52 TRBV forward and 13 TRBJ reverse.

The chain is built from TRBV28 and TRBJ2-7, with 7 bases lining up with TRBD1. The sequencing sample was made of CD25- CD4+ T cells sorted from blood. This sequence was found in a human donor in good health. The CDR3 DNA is TGTGCCAGCAGAGGACAGGTCGGGCTCGAGCAGTACTTC. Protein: CASRGQVGLEQYF.